This T cell receptor beta chain is drawn from a study of blood T cell repertoires in COVID-19. As for the study in general: Spain, Italy and the United States supplied samples that represented acute and convalescent COVID-19. PBMCs, B-cell-depleted T cells, or T cells were the source of the cDNA or gDNA that made up the material.

Per the original methods: Estimation of nucleated cell counts was performed using reference gene primer amplification. The assay was immunoSEQ multiplex PCR, and TCRdb's table has in-frame clones only and misses some. Clone size and the V and J calls come from that table; the DNA yielded D and trimming. The sample shows about 140,000 clones, about four fifths of them seen only once. CDR3 length: 14 residues. Looked up from germline, CDR1 is MNHEY and CDR2 is SVGAGI. The V gene end was trimmed by 6 bases and the J gene end by 5 bases; junction bases not matched to a gene: 7. This clonotype was obtained from a human donor in a cohort sampled during active COVID-19. Material: peripheral blood. The gene calls are TRBV6-5 and TRBJ2-5, with TRBD1 matching over 9 bases. In nucleotides, the CDR3 is TGTGCCAGCAGCCCCGACAGGGGGTGGGAGACCCAGTACTTC. Translated, it gives CASSPDRGWETQYF.